This T cell receptor beta chain was obtained from a study of blood T cells in healthy people across ages. This clonotype was seen a handful of times. The antigen is unknown. Primers used in a second PCR of roughly 6 to 12 cycles were a sample-barcoded 5' primer and a J-beta primer mix. One entry per CDR3 protein, called by TCRdb with MiXCR from the 5' RACE reads. The data show over a million distinct CDR3 sequences, about 42% seen once. Total RNA amounts of at least 5 micrograms were extracted per sample. Study-wide results and caveats: Long-lived donors carried more naive CD4+ cells and greater diversity than aged donors.

This TCR came from a woman between 18 and 29 years old in good health. Material: blood.

This chain's CDR3 is CASRSGQQNIQYF. In DNA form, the CDR3 reads TGTGCCAGCAGGTCGGGACAGCAAAACATTCAGTACTTC. V and J are TRBV6-5 and TRBJ2-4, with 7 bases fitting TRBD1. The V gene's germline CDR1 is MNHEY and CDR2 SVGAGI. CDR3 length: 13 amino acids. J gave up 5 bases and V 6 bases, and 4 bases lay outside the gene matches.